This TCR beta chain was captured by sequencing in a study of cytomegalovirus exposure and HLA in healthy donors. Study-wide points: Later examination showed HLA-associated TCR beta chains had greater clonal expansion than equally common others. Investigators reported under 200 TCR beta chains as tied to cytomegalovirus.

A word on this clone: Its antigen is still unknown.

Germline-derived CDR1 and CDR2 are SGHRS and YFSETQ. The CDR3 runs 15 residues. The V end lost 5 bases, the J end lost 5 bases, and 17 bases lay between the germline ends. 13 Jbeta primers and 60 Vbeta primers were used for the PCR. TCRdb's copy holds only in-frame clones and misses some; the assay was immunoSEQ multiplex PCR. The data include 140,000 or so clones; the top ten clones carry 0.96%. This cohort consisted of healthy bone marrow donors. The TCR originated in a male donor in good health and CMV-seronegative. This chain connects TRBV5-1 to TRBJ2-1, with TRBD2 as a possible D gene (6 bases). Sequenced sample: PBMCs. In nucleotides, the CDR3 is TGCGCCAGCAGTTTACCTAGCGAGTTGGACAATGAGCAGTTCTTC. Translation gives CASSLPSELDNEQFF.